This T cell receptor (beta chain) was identified during a study of CD8 T cells in ankylosing spondylitis. CDR1 and CDR2 from the germline V gene are DFQATT and SNEGSKA (reference sequence). The CDR3 is made up of 14 amino acids. The V end lost 3 bases, the J end lost 2 bases, and 13 bases lay between the germline ends. This clonotype turned up a few times. Its antigen is unknown. TCRdb recomputed calls from the 5' RACE reads with MiXCR, one row per CDR3 protein. The table has 300,000 to 350,000 distinct CDR3 sequences, 20% seen once; the top ten hold roughly 3.6%. Study-wide results and limits: Matched ankylosing spondylitis synovial fluid reportedly contained a significantly enriched population of disease-linked clones.

Input material: blood, either unsorted or a sorted T cell fraction (not recorded which). This receptor was obtained from a female donor with ankylosing spondylitis or in good health (not recorded which). The V and J genes are TRBV20-1 and TRBJ1-1; a possible D gene is TRBD1 (6 bases). The DNA of the CDR3 is TGCAGTGCTAGCACTACAGGGAAAAACACTGAAGCTTTCTTT. It codes for CSASTTGKNTEAFF.